The 3 T cell receptor beta chains listed next were all sequenced from one sample in a study of cytomegalovirus exposure and HLA in healthy donors. The PCR made use of 60 Vbeta and 13 Jbeta primers. Produced via immunoSEQ multiplex PCR; TCRdb's table is partial and in-frame only. Among about 110,000 clones listed, 60% to 85% were seen once. The material sequenced was PBMCs. These receptors came from a female donor in good health and CMV-seropositive.

The chain joins TRBV5-1 to TRBJ2-2, with 7 bases identical to TRBD2. Germline V lookup: CDR1 SGHRS, CDR2 YFSETQ. This CDR3 is 16 amino acids long. Germline trimming cut 0 bases from V and 5 bases from J; bases unmatched to any gene: 7. CDR3 DNA: TGCGCCAGCAGCTTGGCGCTAGCGGAGTTTACCGGGGAGCTGTTTTTT. Translating gives CASSLALAEFTGELFF.

This clone has more than one count but fewer than ten. The chain joins TRBV5-1 to TRBJ1-1; maybe TRBD1 (6 bases). The V gene's germline CDR1 is SGHRS and CDR2 YFSETQ. Trimming left V 4 bases short and J 0 bases short, with 16 bases between. The length of the CDR3 is 16 residues. CDR3 residues: CASSATGGPMNTEAFF. In DNA, the CDR3 is TGCGCCAGCAGCGCGACAGGCGGCCCCATGAACACTGAAGCTTTCTTT.

The chain couples TRBV7-9 to TRBJ2-3, with TRBD2 matching 16 bases. Germline V CDR1 and CDR2: SEHNR, FQNEAQ (reference sequence). The V gene end was trimmed by 1 base and the J gene end by 4 bases; junction bases not matched to a gene: 2. CDR3 length: 17 amino acids. The CDR3 DNA reads TGTGCCAGCAGCTTAGTGGGGACTAGCGGGAGGGCAGATACGCAGTATTTT. Translation: CASSLVGTSGRADTQYF. Full variable domain (remainder filled in from reference TRBV7-9 and TRBJ2-3): DTGVSQNPRHKITKRGQNVTFRCDPISEHNRLYWYRQTLGQGPEFLTYFQNEAQLEKSRLLSDRFSAERPKGSFSTLEIQRTEQGDSAMYLCASSLVGTSGRADTQYFGPGTRLTVL.